These 9 T cell receptor beta chains were all obtained from the same sample, sequenced in a study of CD4 T cells in relation to SARS-CoV-2 and coronaviruses. Before the COVID-19 pandemic, during about 2011-2019, CD4+ T cells were taken from unexposed donors. CD4+ T cells were isolated from the cells after about nine days of culture. The antigens for these receptors are not known. The method was immunoSEQ multiplex PCR; TCRdb's version includes in-frame clones alone and lacks a portion of them. The data contain about 30,000 clones, approximately 79% of them singletons. The sample taken for sequencing was CD4+ T cells from PBMCs, cultured in vitro. The receptors were sampled from a human donor in good health.

The count of this clone is one. The rearrangement links TRBV10-3 to TRBJ2-5; 15 nucleotides align to TRBD2. With 5 bases clipped from V and 1 base from J, the junction kept 2 bases outside the gene matches. The CDR3 has 16 residues. The germline V gene has CDR1 ENHRY and CDR2 SYGVKD. The CDR3 loop is CAISPGLAGGQETQYF. CDR3 sequence (DNA): TGTGCCATCAGTCCGGGACTAGCGGGGGGCCAAGAGACCCAGTACTTC.

J is TRBJ1-3 and V is TRBV9; D uncertain. The CDR3 spans 15 residues. Germline lookup yields CDR1 SGDLS and CDR2 YYNGEE. The V end was cut by 4 bases, the J end by 0 bases, with 11 bases between. CDR3 amino acids: CASSPRAFSGNTIYF. The CDR3, as DNA: TGTGCCAGCAGCCCACGTGCATTCTCTGGAAACACCATATATTTT.

A few counts support this clone. J is TRBJ2-5 and V is TRBV5-1, with TRBD1 as a possible D gene (6 bases). The germline V gene encodes CDR1 SGHRS and CDR2 YFSETQ. The germline V and J ends were trimmed by 0 bases and 3 bases, with 9 bases remaining between them. The CDR3 sequence is 14 residues long. CDR3 residues: CASSLGPGEETQYF. CDR3 DNA sequence: TGCGCCAGCAGCTTGGGGCCAGGGGAAGAGACCCAGTACTTC.

J is TRBJ2-1 and V is TRBV14; no clear D gene. CDR3 size: 13 residues. Germline loops: CDR1 SGHDN, CDR2 FVKESK. V gave up 2 bases and J gave up 5 bases, with 7 bases separating them. The chain's CDR3 is CASSQNSNNEQFF. The DNA for the CDR3 is TGTGCCAGCAGCCAAAACAGTAACAATGAGCAGTTCTTC.

V usage is TRBV7-2 and J usage is TRBJ2-7, with 9 nucleotides matching TRBD2. The J segment lost 5 bases and the V segment lost 5 bases, leaving 22 bases of the junction unmatched. This CDR3 spans 19 amino acids. Germline CDR1 and CDR2: SGHTA and FQGNSA. CDR3 DNA: TGTGCCAGCAGCCACGACGGGAGTAGCGGGAGACGTCCGGCACACGAGCAGTACTTC. It encodes CASSHDGSSGRRPAHEQYF.

The chain employs TRBV5-1 and TRBJ2-3, with D possibly matching TRBD1 (5 bases). The CDR3 is 15 amino acids. From germline, CDR1 is SGHRS and CDR2 YFSETQ. Trimming cost V 3 bases and J 4 bases, with 15 bases left between them. CDR3: CASSSQGSSADTQYF. CDR3 nucleotides: TGCGCCAGCAGCTCCCAGGGAAGTTCCGCAGATACGCAGTATTTT.

This sequence joins TRBV7-2 and TRBJ2-3; no firm D call. This CDR3 comprises 14 residues. Germline assignment: CDR1 SGHTA and CDR2 FQGNSA. V lost 1 base to trimming and J lost 4 bases, with 9 bases between them. The CDR3 here is CASSLDMGADTQYF. The CDR3 DNA is TGTGCCAGCAGCTTAGATATGGGTGCAGATACGCAGTATTTT.

The chain combines TRBV7-9 with TRBJ2-1; 11 bases map to TRBD2. CDR1 SEHNR and CDR2 FQNEAQ come from the germline V gene (reference sequence). The V and J ends lost 4 bases and 6 bases, in that order; junction bases with no gene match: 5. The CDR3 totals 15 residues. The CDR3 loop is CASSSGTSGVNEQFF. DNA of the CDR3: TGTGCCAGCAGCTCCGGGACTAGCGGAGTCAATGAGCAGTTCTTC.

The V call is TRBV14, the J call TRBJ1-1; perhaps TRBD1 as D (5 bases). The CDR3 has 15 amino acids. Trimming removed 1 base at V and 4 bases at J, with 13 bases between. Germline values: CDR1 SGHDN, CDR2 FVKESK. The CDR3, as DNA: TGTGCCAGCAGCCAAGTTGTGGGGGGAGGCACTGAAGCTTTCTTT. This translates into CASSQVVGGGTEAFF.